These 9 T cell receptor beta chains came from one sample sequenced in a study of prognosis after radiotherapy for stage I lung cancer. Genomic DNA served as the source from which two-round multiplex PCR generated TCR beta CDR3 amplicons. First-round PCR employed TRBV- and TRBJ-specific primers for each gene. From the multiplex PCR reads, TCRdb called clonotypes with MiXCR, one entry per CDR3 protein. The table has roughly 23,000 distinct CDR3 sequences, about 37% seen once. Sequenced here: PBMCs, sampled before or after stereotactic body radiation therapy (not recorded which). Receptor source: a donor at least 50 years old with non-small cell lung cancer.

This clonotype has ten or more counts. V is TRBV2 and J is TRBJ2-7; 7 bases align to TRBD1. J was trimmed by 3 bases and V by 6 bases; bases with no gene match: 2. The CDR3 contains 12 residues. The germline CDR1 and CDR2 sequences are SNHLY and FYNNEI. The CDR3 nucleotides read TGTGCCAGCAGGGGGGACAGCTACGAGCAGTACTTC. It is translated as CASRGDSYEQYF. Based on the CDR3 plus reference TRBV2 and TRBJ2-7, the full variable domain is EPEVTQTPSHQVTQMGQEVILRCVPISNHLYFYWYRQILGQKVEFLVSFYNNEISEKSEIFDDQFSVERPDGSNFTLKIRSTKLEDSAMYFCASRGDSYEQYFGPGTRLTVT.

This clonotype was counted only a few times. This may be a read error: a much more frequent sequence differs by one nucleotide. V gene TRBV6-2 or TRBV6-3 combines with J gene TRBJ1-1; 7 bases are a match to TRBD1. The CDR3 length is 16 residues. CDR1 and CDR2 from the germline V gene are MNHEY and SVGEGT. This CDR3 is CASNYDDRVRNTEAFF. In nucleotides, the CDR3 is TGTGCCAGCAATTACGACGACAGGGTTCGGAACACTGAAGCTTTCTTT.

This clonotype occurred many times. The gene calls are TRBV4-1 and TRBJ1-2, with D possibly being TRBD1 (6 bases). Deletions cut 0 bases from V and 0 bases from J, with 11 bases between. This CDR3 has 16 residues. Germline V gene data show CDR1 as MGHRA and CDR2 as YSYEKL. CDR3 coding DNA: TGCGCCAGCAGCCAAGATTCGTACAGGGCTAACTATGGCTACACCTTC. It yields the protein CASSQDSYRANYGYTF.

For this clonotype: Since a far larger clone is one base different, this is likely a read error. This chain joins TRBV6-2 or TRBV6-3 and TRBJ1-1, with no clear D. V was pared by 1 base and J by 3 bases, with 12 bases between. The germline gives CDR1 MNHEY, CDR2 SVGEGT. The length of the CDR3 is 15 residues. This chain's CDR3 is CASSYCRPTYTEAFF. Here the CDR3 DNA reads TGTGCCAGCAGTTACTGCAGACCGACATACACTGAAGCTTTCTTT.

This clonotype was counted at least ten times. The rearrangement links TRBV20-1 to TRBJ1-2; the D gene is possibly TRBD1 (5 bases). Germline V gene data show CDR1 as DFQATT and CDR2 as SNEGSKA (reference sequence). V lost 0 bases to trimming and J lost 3 bases, with 8 bases between them. CDR3 length equals 13 residues. This CDR3 is CSARDPRDYGYTF. The CDR3 DNA follows: TGCAGTGCTAGAGATCCCAGGGACTATGGCTACACCTTC.

The V gene is TRBV6-2 or TRBV6-3, the J gene TRBJ2-1; D is uncertain. CDR3 length equals 15 residues. V gave up 6 bases and J gave up 9 bases, with 21 bases separating them. Germline V lookup: CDR1 MNHEY, CDR2 SVGEGT. CDR3 nucleotide sequence: TGTGCCAGCAGCGCTACCCCCGATCGCAACAGTGAGCAGTTCTTC. This codes for CASSATPDRNSEQFF.

This clonotype was detected many times. The chain uses TRBV6-2 or TRBV6-3 and TRBJ1-1; D is perhaps TRBD1 (6 bases). Germline loops: CDR1 MNHEY, CDR2 SVGEGT. This CDR3 is 16 amino acids long. V gave up 6 bases and J gave up 5 bases, with 22 bases separating them. The CDR3, as DNA: TGTGCCAGCAGCCGTGGCAGGGGATCGCCCTATACTGAAGCTTTCTTT. It encodes CASSRGRGSPYTEAFF.

The CDR3, as DNA: TGTGCCAGCAGTTTAAGGGGCAGGGGCGTCCCGGGTGAGCAGTTCTTC. Translation gives CASSLRGRGVPGEQFF. This sequence joins TRBV28 and TRBJ2-1; the D gene is possibly TRBD1 (6 bases). The germline gives CDR1 MDHEN, CDR2 SYDVKM. The CDR3 spans 16 residues. Trimming removed 2 bases at V and 9 bases at J, with 20 bases between. Drawing the rest from reference TRBV28 and TRBJ2-1, the complete variable domain is DVKVTQSSRYLVKRTGEKVFLECVQDMDHENMFWYRQDPGLGLRLIYFSYDVKMKEKGDIPEGYSVSREKKERFSLILESASTNQTSMYLCASSLRGRGVPGEQFFGPGTRLTVL.

There are many counts of this clonotype. The chain uses TRBV7-2 and TRBJ2-3; D gene unclear. The CDR3 covers 14 residues. Trimming cost V 1 base and J 1 base, with 6 bases left between them. Germline assignment: CDR1 SGHTA and CDR2 FQGNSA. CDR3 amino acids: CASSLDGGTDTQYF. The CDR3 DNA reads as TGTGCCAGCAGCTTAGACGGAGGCACAGATACGCAGTATTTT.